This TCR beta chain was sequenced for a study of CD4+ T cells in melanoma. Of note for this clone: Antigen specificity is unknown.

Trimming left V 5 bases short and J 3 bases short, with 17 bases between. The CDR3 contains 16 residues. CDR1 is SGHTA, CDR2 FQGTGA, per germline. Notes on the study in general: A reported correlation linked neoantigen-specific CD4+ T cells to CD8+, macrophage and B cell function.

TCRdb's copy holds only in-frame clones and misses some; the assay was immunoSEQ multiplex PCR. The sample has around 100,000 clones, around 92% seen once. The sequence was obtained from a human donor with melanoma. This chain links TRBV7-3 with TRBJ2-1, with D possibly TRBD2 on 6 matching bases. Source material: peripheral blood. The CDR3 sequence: CASSTTGTSNYNEQFF. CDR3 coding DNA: TGTGCCAGCAGCACAACCGGGACTTCCAACTACAATGAGCAGTTCTTC.